These 25 T cell receptor beta chains came from one sample sequenced in a study of control samples from healthy donors and cancer patients. The table came from immunoSEQ multiplex PCR; TCRdb's copy has only in-frame clones and leaves some out. The sample has some 120,000 clones; around nine tenths are singletons. Source material: blood. The receptors come from a woman aged 70-85 years in good health.

The V and J genes are TRBV5-4 and TRBJ1-1; D gene uncertain. V shed 4 bases and J shed 0 bases, with 10 bases lying between them. Germline V gene lookup returns CDR1 SGHNT and CDR2 YYREEE (reference sequence). The CDR3 has 14 residues. Here the CDR3 DNA reads TGTGCCAGCAGCCCAGCACAGATGAACACTGAAGCTTTCTTT. It encodes CASSPAQMNTEAFF.

CDR3 bases: TGTGCCAGCAGCTTTGGACAGTATGGCTACACCTTC. This sequence encodes CASSFGQYGYTF. The chain combines TRBV5-4 with TRBJ1-2, with D perhaps TRBD1 (6 bases). CDR3 length: 12 amino acids. Per germline, CDR1 SGHNT and CDR2 YYREEE (reference sequence). Trimming shortened V by 2 bases and J by 5 bases, and 7 bases separated the two germline ends.

J is TRBJ1-2 and V is TRBV7-2, with a possible D match to TRBD1 (6 bases). Germline V gene data show CDR1 as SGHTA and CDR2 as FQGNSA. The CDR3 totals 14 residues. Deletions cut 1 base from V and 5 bases from J, with 11 bases between. CDR3 loop: CASSLGDNFYGYTF. The CDR3 DNA is TGTGCCAGCAGCTTAGGGGACAATTTTTATGGCTACACCTTC.

V and J are TRBV5-4 and TRBJ2-1; 10 bases fit TRBD2. The germline V gene encodes CDR1 SGHNT and CDR2 YYREEE (reference sequence). The CDR3 covers 15 residues. V shed 2 bases, J shed 4 bases, and the junction held 3 bases outside the gene matches. CDR3 sequence reads: CASSFPSGGYNEQFF. In DNA, the CDR3 is TGTGCCAGCAGCTTCCCTAGCGGGGGTTACAATGAGCAGTTCTTC.

The chain has TRBV4-3 and TRBJ1-4; unclear D gene. The CDR3 is 15 amino acids. V shed 4 bases and J shed 0 bases, with 9 bases lying between them. In germline, CDR1 is LGHNA, CDR2 YSLEER. CDR3 bases: TGCGCCAGCAGCCTCGGGCCCACAACTAATGAAAAACTGTTTTTT. This encodes CASSLGPTTNEKLFF.

The V call is TRBV5-1, the J call TRBJ2-2; D perhaps matches TRBD2 (5 bases). This CDR3 has 15 amino acids. Trimming took 0 bases from V and 5 from J, leaving 11 bases between them. In germline, CDR1 is SGHRS, CDR2 YFSETQ. The CDR3 nucleotides are TGCGCCAGCAGCTTGGACCCACTAGGGACCGGGGAGCTGTTTTTT. Its translation is CASSLDPLGTGELFF.

The chain links TRBV4-1 to TRBJ1-3, with D possibly matching TRBD1 (6 bases). V was shortened by 2 bases and J by 0 bases, with 8 bases between the two germline ends. CDR1 MGHRA and CDR2 YSYEKL come from the germline V gene. There are 15 residues in the CDR3. CDR3: CASSQRTVSGNTIYF. CDR3 nucleotide sequence: TGCGCCAGCAGCCAAAGGACAGTCTCTGGAAACACCATATATTTT.

This chain's CDR3 is CASSQTRGAGVYNEQFF. CDR3 sequence (DNA): TGTGCCAGCAGCCAAACTCGGGGGGCGGGGGTCTACAATGAGCAGTTCTTC. The chain recombines TRBV11-3 with TRBJ2-1; TRBD2 is a possible D gene (7 bases). This CDR3 contains 17 residues. The germline CDR1 and CDR2 sequences are SGHNT and YENEEA. Trimming stripped 5 bases from V and 3 bases from J, with 20 bases between. Complete variable domain (other parts from reference TRBV11-3 and TRBJ2-1): EAGVVQSPRYKIIEKKQPVAFWCNPISGHNTLYWYLQNLGQGPELLIRYENEEAVDDSQLPKDRFSAERLKGVDSTLKIQPAELGDSAVYLCASSQTRGAGVYNEQFFGPGTRLTVL.

This sequence joins TRBV9 and TRBJ1-5, with a tentative D call TRBD1 (6 bases). V gave up 6 bases and J gave up 7 bases, with 20 bases separating them. Germline-derived CDR1 and CDR2 are SGDLS and YYNGEE. CDR3 length: 15 residues. Here the CDR3 reads CASTTGPNTGQPQHF. The CDR3, as DNA: TGTGCCAGCACCACAGGGCCCAATACGGGCCAGCCCCAGCATTTT.

The rearrangement joins TRBV5-1 to TRBJ2-1; the D gene could be TRBD1 or TRBD2 (5 bases each). Per germline, CDR1 SGHRS and CDR2 YFSETQ. Trimming cost V 0 bases and J 7 bases, with 14 bases left between them. The CDR3 is made up of 15 amino acids. CDR3: CASSLGPMGVNEQFF. Here the CDR3 DNA reads TGCGCCAGCAGCTTGGGGCCGATGGGGGTTAATGAGCAGTTCTTC. Drawing the rest from reference TRBV5-1 and TRBJ2-1, the complete variable domain is KAGVTQTPRYLIKTRGQQVTLSCSPISGHRSVSWYQQTPGQGLQFLFEYFSETQRNKGNFPGRFSGRQFSNSRSEMNVSTLELGDSALYLCASSLGPMGVNEQFFGPGTRLTVL.

The rearrangement uses TRBV19 and TRBJ1-5; unclear D gene. Germline assignment: CDR1 LNHDA and CDR2 SQIVND (reference sequence). This CDR3 contains 12 residues. V lost 8 bases, J lost 4 bases, and 9 bases lay in between. This CDR3 reads CASSWANQPQHF. CDR3 DNA: TGTGCCAGTTCCTGGGCGAATCAGCCCCAGCATTTT. The complete variable domain, with remaining parts taken from reference TRBV19 and TRBJ1-5, reads DGGITQSPKYLFRKEGQNVTLSCEQNLNHDAMYWYRQDPGQGLRLIYYSQIVNDFQKGDIAEGYSVSREKKESFPLTVTSAQKNPTAFYLCASSWANQPQHFGDGTRLSIL.

On this clone: A junction boundary mismatches the germline segment, possibly from a read error. The chain couples TRBV29-1 to TRBJ2-7; TRBD2 matches at 7 bases. Looked up from germline, CDR1 is SQVTM and CDR2 is ANQGSEA. This CDR3 has 11 amino acids. The CDR3 DNA reads TGCAGCGTGACTAGCTCCGACGAGCAGTACTTC. It yields the protein CSVTSSDEQYF.

The chain has TRBV11-2 and TRBJ1-4; the D gene is possibly TRBD1 (6 bases). CDR3 size: 16 residues. Germline CDR1 SGHAT, CDR2 FQNNGV. Trimming stripped 5 bases from V and 5 bases from J, with 18 bases between. The DNA for the CDR3 is TGTGCCAGCAGCGGAACACTTAGGGGGAACAATGAAAAACTGTTTTTT. Protein sequence: CASSGTLRGNNEKLFF.

The chain combines TRBV5-4 with TRBJ1-3; D is perhaps TRBD1 (6 bases). The CDR3 runs to 15 residues. Germline-derived CDR1 and CDR2 are SGHNT and YYREEE (reference sequence). The germline V and J ends were trimmed by 4 bases and 0 bases, with 11 bases remaining between them. The chain's CDR3 is CASSLTGPSGNTIYF. The DNA of the CDR3 is TGTGCCAGCAGCCTGACAGGACCCTCTGGAAACACCATATATTTT.

This sequence joins TRBV11-3 and TRBJ2-1; 10 nucleotides line up with TRBD2. Looked up from germline, CDR1 is SGHNT and CDR2 is YENEEA. Germline trimming cut 5 bases from V and 8 bases from J; bases unmatched to any gene: 6. The CDR3 has 14 amino acids. CDR3 loop: CASSKGLAMHEQFF. In DNA, the CDR3 is TGTGCCAGCAGCAAGGGACTAGCGATGCATGAGCAGTTCTTC.

The CDR3 coding sequence is TGCGCCAGCAGCCAAGATTGGGGGACAGGATTAAATGAAAAACTGTTTTTT. This translates into CASSQDWGTGLNEKLFF. The gene calls are TRBV4-3 and TRBJ1-4; 8 nucleotides align to TRBD1. The CDR3 is made up of 17 amino acids. Germline trimming cut 0 bases from V and 5 bases from J; bases unmatched to any gene: 8. Germline loops: CDR1 LGHNA, CDR2 YSLEER.

The chain is built from TRBV5-4 and TRBJ2-2; 9 bases fit TRBD1. Germline trimming cut 5 bases from V and 2 bases from J; bases unmatched to any gene: 7. From germline, CDR1 is SGHNT and CDR2 YYREEE (reference sequence). The CDR3 totals 16 residues. The CDR3 region has the DNA TGTGCCAGCAGTTTCTGGACAGGGGTAAACACCGGGGAGCTGTTTTTT. Its protein product is CASSFWTGVNTGELFF.

The chain combines TRBV7-9 with TRBJ1-5; D not certain. Germline V gives CDR1 SEHNR, CDR2 FQNEAQ (reference sequence). This CDR3 has 14 residues. Trimming left V 5 bases short and J 0 bases short, with 8 bases between. The CDR3 region is CASSPGYSNQPQHF. The CDR3 DNA is TGTGCCAGCAGCCCGGGATATAGCAATCAGCCCCAGCATTTT.

The chain combines TRBV4-3 with TRBJ1-1, with a possible D match to TRBD1 (5 bases). This CDR3 region has 15 residues. The V gene's germline CDR1 is LGHNA and CDR2 YSLEER. V was cut by 1 base and J by 4 bases, with 13 bases left in between. DNA of the CDR3: TGCGCCAGCAGCCAAGGCCCGTATGGGGGCACTGAAGCTTTCTTT. The encoded protein is CASSQGPYGGTEAFF.

Only one count was recorded for this clone. The rearrangement links TRBV4-1 to TRBJ1-1; 8 bases align to TRBD1. Germline lookup yields CDR1 MGHRA and CDR2 YSYEKL. With 3 bases clipped from V and 4 bases from J, the junction kept 13 bases outside the gene matches. This CDR3 spans 17 amino acids. CDR3 residues: CASSHLSGQGGVTEAFF. The CDR3 nucleotides read TGCGCCAGCAGCCATCTGTCCGGACAGGGCGGGGTCACTGAAGCTTTCTTT.

J is TRBJ2-3 and V is TRBV9; D remains unclear. The CDR3 runs 12 residues. The ends were cut back, 4 bases at V and 4 bases at J, with 7 bases in the middle. Germline V gene lookup returns CDR1 SGDLS and CDR2 YYNGEE. The CDR3 DNA reads as TGTGCCAGCAGCCCGCCCTCAGATACGCAGTATTTT. This translates into CASSPPSDTQYF.

The chain has TRBV5-1 and TRBJ2-1; TRBD2 is a possible D gene (6 bases). Germline-derived CDR1 and CDR2 are SGHRS and YFSETQ. Deletions cut 3 bases from V and 6 bases from J, with 19 bases between. The CDR3 extends over 16 amino acids. The CDR3 DNA sequence: TGCGCCAGCAGCTACGGGACTTTCCCGGGCCGCAATGAGCAGTTCTTC. Its translation is CASSYGTFPGRNEQFF. The full variable domain, completed using reference TRBV5-1 and TRBJ2-1, is KAGVTQTPRYLIKTRGQQVTLSCSPISGHRSVSWYQQTPGQGLQFLFEYFSETQRNKGNFPGRFSGRQFSNSRSEMNVSTLELGDSALYLCASSYGTFPGRNEQFFGPGTRLTVL.

The CDR3 is CASSLQGNTGELFF. CDR3 sequence (DNA): TGTGCCAGCAGCTTACAGGGTAACACCGGGGAGCTGTTTTTT. The chain employs TRBV7-2 and TRBJ2-2, with a possible D match to TRBD1 (5 bases). V shed 2 bases and J shed 2 bases, with 6 bases lying between them. The CDR3 extends over 14 amino acids. Germline assignment: CDR1 SGHTA and CDR2 FQGNSA.

This chain uses TRBV3-1 (or the pseudogene TRBV3-2) with TRBJ1-2, with D possibly matching TRBD1 (6 bases). The V gene lost 2 bases and the J gene lost 5 bases, with 12 bases spanning the gap. The CDR3 runs 14 residues. The germline gives CDR1 LGHDT, CDR2 YNNKEL (reference sequence). Here the CDR3 reads CASSQPRGGYGYTF. In DNA, the CDR3 is TGTGCCAGCAGCCAACCCAGGGGTGGGTATGGCTACACCTTC.

With respect to this clone: This CDR3 is also generated by other DNA sequences in the sample. The chain joins TRBV25-1 to TRBJ1-6, with TRBD1 matching 8 bases. Germline values: CDR1 MGHDK, CDR2 SYGVNS. The CDR3 covers 14 residues. Trimming cost V 7 bases and J 8 bases; bases outside gene matches: 7. CDR3 DNA: TGTGCCAGCACCTACGGACAGGGTTATTCACCCCTCCACTTT. This gives the protein CASTYGQGYSPLHF.